The next 5 T cell receptor beta chains were all read from a single sample in a study of CD8+CD57+ T cells in acquired aplastic anemia. Investigators profiled TCR beta VDJ and CDR3 from genomic DNA template. One entry per CDR3 protein results from TCRdb running MiXCR on the reads. This sample has about 190,000 distinct CDR3 sequences, with around 47% found just once. Patients included in sequencing had previously demonstrated CD8+CD57+ cell expansion by flow cytometry. What was sequenced was sorted CD4+, CD8+, or CD8+CD57+ T cells (not recorded which) from PBMCs. The receptors derive from a human donor with aplastic anemia.

In its sample, this clonotype was seen a few times. The gene calls are TRBV20-1 and TRBJ2-1; the match to TRBD2 covers 9 bases. The germline gives CDR1 DFQATT, CDR2 SNEGSKA (reference sequence). J lost 5 bases, V lost 1 base, and 3 bases had no gene match. The CDR3 is made up of 14 amino acids. DNA for the CDR3: TGCAGTGCTAGAGGACTAGCGGCCAACAATGAGCAGTTCTTC. This codes for CSARGLAANNEQFF.

This clonotype was seen only once. The chain employs TRBV7-8 and TRBJ1-1; D possibly corresponds to TRBD1 (6 bases). CDR1 and CDR2 from the germline V gene are SGHVS and FQNEAQ. The CDR3 has 14 residues. Trimming took off 5 bases at V and 3 bases at J, with 13 bases between the two ends. CDR3 residues: CASSRERGHTEAFF. CDR3 DNA: TGTGCCAGCAGCCGAGAACGGGGGCACACTGAAGCTTTCTTT.

Ten or more counts support this clonotype. This CDR3 is CSAVRTRTMNTEAFF. The CDR3 DNA sequence: TGCAGTGCTGTACGGACACGAACCATGAACACTGAAGCTTTCTTT. V and J are TRBV20-1 and TRBJ1-1; D is perhaps TRBD1 (5 bases). Germline CDR1 and CDR2: DFQATT and SNEGSKA (reference sequence). The CDR3 has 15 residues. V shed 5 bases and J shed 0 bases, with 16 bases lying between them.

This clonotype was recorded a few times. Written as DNA, the CDR3 is TGCGCCAGCAGGGGGTACGTCCACGAGCAGTACTTC. Protein: CASRGYVHEQYF. This chain joins TRBV10-1 and TRBJ2-7; unclear D gene. The length of the CDR3 is 12 residues. The germline gives CDR1 WNHNN, CDR2 SYGVQD (reference sequence). Deletions cut 6 bases from V and 5 bases from J, with 11 bases between.

The chain carries TRBV7-3 and TRBJ1-6, with D hard to call. Looked up from germline, CDR1 is SGHTA and CDR2 is FQGTGA. V was shortened by 0 bases and J by 9 bases, with 15 bases between the two germline ends. There are 16 residues in the CDR3. CDR3 nucleotide sequence: TGTGCCAGCAGCTTAACACCTAATACGGTCGGTTCACCCCTCCACTTT. Translated: CASSLTPNTVGSPLHF.